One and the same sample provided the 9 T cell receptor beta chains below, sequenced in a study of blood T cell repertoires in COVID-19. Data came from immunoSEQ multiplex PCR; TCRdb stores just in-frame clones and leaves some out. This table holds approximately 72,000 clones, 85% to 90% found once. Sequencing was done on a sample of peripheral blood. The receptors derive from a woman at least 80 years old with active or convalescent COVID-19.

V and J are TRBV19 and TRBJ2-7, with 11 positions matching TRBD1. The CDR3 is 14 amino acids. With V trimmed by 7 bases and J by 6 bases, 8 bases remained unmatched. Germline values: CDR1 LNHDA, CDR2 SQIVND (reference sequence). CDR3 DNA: TGTGCCAGTAAGTCCGGGACAGGGGGATTCGAGCAGTACTTC. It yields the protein CASKSGTGGFEQYF.

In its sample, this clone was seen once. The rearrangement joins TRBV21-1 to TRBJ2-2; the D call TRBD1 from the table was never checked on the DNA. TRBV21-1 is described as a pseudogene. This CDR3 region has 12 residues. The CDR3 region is CARGTVTGELFF. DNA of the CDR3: TGTGCCAGGGGGACAGTCACCGGGGAGCTGTTTTTT.

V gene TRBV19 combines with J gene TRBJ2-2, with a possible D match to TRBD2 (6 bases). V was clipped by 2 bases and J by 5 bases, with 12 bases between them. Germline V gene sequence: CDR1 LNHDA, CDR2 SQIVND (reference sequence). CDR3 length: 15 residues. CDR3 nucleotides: TGTGCCAGTAGTATATTCGGGAGCGAGACCGGGGAGCTGTTTTTT. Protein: CASSIFGSETGELFF.

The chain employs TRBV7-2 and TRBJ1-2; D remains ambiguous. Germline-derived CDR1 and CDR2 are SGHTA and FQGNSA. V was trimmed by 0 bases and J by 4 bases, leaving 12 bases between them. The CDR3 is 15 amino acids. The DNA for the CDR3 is TGTGCCAGCAGCTTAGCGGGAGGTCTGGCCTATGGCTACACCTTC. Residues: CASSLAGGLAYGYTF.

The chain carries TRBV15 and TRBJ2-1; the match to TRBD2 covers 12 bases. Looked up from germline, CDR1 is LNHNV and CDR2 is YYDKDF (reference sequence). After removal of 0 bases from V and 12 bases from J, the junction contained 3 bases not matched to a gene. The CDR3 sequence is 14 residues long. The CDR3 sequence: CATSRDRLAGVQFF. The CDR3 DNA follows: TGTGCCACCAGCAGAGATAGACTAGCGGGGGTGCAGTTCTTC.

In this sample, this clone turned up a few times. The CDR3 nucleotides read TGTGCCAGCAGCTTGGGGACAAACACTGAAGCTTTCTTT. Translating it yields CASSLGTNTEAFF. The rearrangement joins TRBV7-2 to TRBJ1-1; possibly TRBD1 for D (6 bases). Trimming removed 3 bases at V and 2 bases at J, with 7 bases between. The CDR3 spans 13 residues. The germline V gene has CDR1 SGHTA and CDR2 FQGNSA.

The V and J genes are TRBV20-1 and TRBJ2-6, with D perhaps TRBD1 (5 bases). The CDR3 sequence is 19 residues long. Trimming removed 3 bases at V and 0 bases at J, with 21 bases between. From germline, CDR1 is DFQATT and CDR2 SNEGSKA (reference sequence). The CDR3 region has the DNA TGCAGTGCTAGTTCAGGGAAGCAAAGAAAACCCTCTGGGGCCAACGTCCTGACTTTC. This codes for CSASSGKQRKPSGANVLTF.

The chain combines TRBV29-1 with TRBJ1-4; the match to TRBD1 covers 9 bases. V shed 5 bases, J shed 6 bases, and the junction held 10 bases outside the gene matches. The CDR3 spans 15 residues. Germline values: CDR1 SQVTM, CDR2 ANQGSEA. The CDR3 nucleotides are TGCAGCGTTTCCCCTACCGGGACAGGGCATGAAAAACTGTTTTTT. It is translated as CSVSPTGTGHEKLFF. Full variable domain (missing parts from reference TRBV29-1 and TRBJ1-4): SAVISQKPSRDICQRGTSLTIQCQVDSQVTMMFWYRQQPGQSLTLIATANQGSEATYESGFVIDKFPISRPNLTFSTLTVSNMSPEDSSIYLCSVSPTGTGHEKLFFGSGTQLSVL.

The CDR3: CASSHHQAENSYEQYF. CDR3 coding DNA: TGTGCCAGCAGCCACCACCAGGCCGAAAACTCCTACGAGCAGTACTTC. This sequence joins TRBV3-1 (or the pseudogene TRBV3-2) and TRBJ2-7; D is uncertain. Germline-derived CDR1 and CDR2 are LGHDT and YNNKEL (reference sequence). The CDR3 runs to 16 residues. V gave up 3 bases and J gave up 0 bases, with 15 bases separating them.